This T cell receptor beta chain originates from a study of shared clonotypes between healthy human individuals. The study, taken as a whole, reports: Tissues were not sampled, only blood, and their repertoires likely differ.

Note on this clone: Its antigen is currently unknown.

The CDR3 totals 16 residues. V dropped 4 bases and J dropped 2 bases, with 14 bases sitting between them. CDR1 MGHRA and CDR2 YSYEKL come from the germline V gene. Samples underwent the assay at deep level. In the study's own analysis: Junction-only immunoSEQ sequences carried no quality scores, so filtering differed. Using immunoSEQ multiplex PCR, the repertoire was profiled, and TCRdb retains in-frame clones only, with some absent. The DNA was the basis for D and trimming; V, J and clone size are from that table. Here the sample spans about 560,000 clones, around 80% being singletons. Sequencing input: PBMCs. The sequence came from a woman in her forties in good health. Some clones in this sample may be carry-over from other donors' samples. The V call is TRBV4-1, the J call TRBJ2-2, with D possibly matching TRBD2 (6 bases). The CDR3 DNA reads as TGCGCCAGCAGCCGCCGGGAGCGGGTTAACACCGGGGAGCTGTTTTTT. Translation gives CASSRRERVNTGELFF.